A single sample is the source of the 15 T cell receptor beta chains below, sequenced in a study of blood T cell repertoires in COVID-19. Sequenced by immunoSEQ multiplex PCR; TCRdb stores in-frame clones only, minus some. This table holds 220,000 or so clones, around 90% found once. The sequencing sample was made of peripheral blood. The receptors derive from a man aged 55-75 years who had recovered from COVID-19.

In DNA form, the CDR3 reads TGTGCCAGCAGTTACACTAACAGGGGCCCCGGGACTGAAGCTTTCTTT. Translated: CASSYTNRGPGTEAFF. The chain couples TRBV6-6 to TRBJ1-1, with 7 bases matching TRBD1. Germline CDR1 and CDR2: MNHNY and SVGAGI (reference sequence). This CDR3 is 16 amino acids long. V shed 2 bases, J shed 5 bases, and the junction held 11 bases outside the gene matches.

The genes are TRBV6-4 and TRBJ2-3, with TRBD2 matching over 8 bases. There are 14 residues in the CDR3. Germline trimming cut 6 bases from V and 6 bases from J; bases unmatched to any gene: 8. Germline V gene lookup returns CDR1 MRHNA and CDR2 SNTAGT. In DNA, the CDR3 is TGTGCCAGCAGAATCAGCGGGGGCGGGGATACGCAGTATTTT. Protein product: CASRISGGGDTQYF.

This chain joins TRBV5-5 and TRBJ1-4, with 8 bases that match TRBD1. V trimming: 0 bases; J trimming: 8 bases; junction bases outside the gene matches: 6. This CDR3 spans 15 amino acids. Looked up from germline, CDR1 is SGHKS and CDR2 is YYEKEE (reference sequence). In DNA form, the CDR3 reads TGTGCCAGCAGCTTGGCGTGGACAGGGAGGGAAAAACTGTTTTTT. Its protein product is CASSLAWTGREKLFF.

This rearrangement joins TRBV5-1 to TRBJ2-2, with D perhaps TRBD2 (6 bases). Germline V gene data show CDR1 as SGHRS and CDR2 as YFSETQ. This CDR3 has 15 residues. Between the trimmed V and J ends, which lost 3 bases and 2 bases, there was a span of 11 bases. The CDR3 here is CASSSGTSNTGELFF. The CDR3 coding sequence is TGCGCCAGCAGCTCAGGGACTTCCAACACCGGGGAGCTGTTTTTT.

The chain carries TRBV6-5 and TRBJ1-1; 7 bases line up with TRBD1. The CDR3 is 13 amino acids. J was trimmed by 2 bases and V by 6 bases; bases with no gene match: 3. Germline CDR1 MNHEY, CDR2 SVGAGI. The CDR3 protein is CASRRDSNTEAFF. In DNA form, the CDR3 reads TGTGCCAGCAGGAGGGACAGCAACACTGAAGCTTTCTTT.

The V gene is TRBV7-8, the J gene TRBJ2-2, with a possible D match to TRBD2 (5 bases). Trimming removed 2 bases from V and 4 bases from J, with 11 bases in between. Per germline, CDR1 SGHVS and CDR2 FQNEAQ. The CDR3 has 15 residues. The CDR3 loop reads CASSLSGKGTGELFF. The CDR3 DNA reads TGTGCCAGCAGCTTATCGGGGAAGGGCACCGGGGAGCTGTTTTTT.

V and J are TRBV7-2 and TRBJ2-3; 11 bases agree with TRBD2. V shed 0 bases, J shed 6 bases, and the junction held 8 bases outside the gene matches. The CDR3 has 17 residues. From germline, CDR1 is SGHTA and CDR2 FQGNSA. For the CDR3, the DNA is TGTGCCAGCAGCTTAGCTACTAGCGGGAGAGAGAGGGATACGCAGTATTTT. Amino acid sequence: CASSLATSGRERDTQYF.

The gene calls are TRBV5-1 and TRBJ1-3, with D perhaps TRBD1 (5 bases). Trimming pared 1 base from V and 3 bases from J, leaving 11 bases between. CDR3 length: 15 amino acids. The germline gives CDR1 SGHRS, CDR2 YFSETQ. The CDR3 reads CASSLSGRSGNTIYF. The CDR3 bases are TGCGCCAGCAGCTTGTCAGGGAGGAGTGGAAACACCATATATTTT.

As to this clone: An end of the junction does not agree with germline; a read error may underlie this. The CDR3 region is CASSLDRTGELFF. The CDR3 DNA reads TGTGCTAGCAGCTTAGATCGGACCGGGGAGCTGTTTTTT. V and J are TRBV7-7 and TRBJ2-2; D unresolved. Per the germline V gene, CDR1 is SSHAT and CDR2 is FNYEAQ (reference sequence). CDR3 length equals 13 residues.

This chain uses TRBV19 with TRBJ1-1; TRBD1 might be the D (6 bases). The CDR3 has 16 amino acids. The ends were cut back, 4 bases at V and 0 bases at J, with 15 bases in the middle. Per germline, CDR1 LNHDA and CDR2 SQIVND (reference sequence). CDR3 amino acids: CASSTHMGQLNTEAFF. CDR3 DNA: TGTGCCAGTAGTACTCATATGGGACAATTGAACACTGAAGCTTTCTTT.

The gene calls are TRBV30 and TRBJ2-7; D gene unclear. The CDR3 runs 15 residues. Germline V gives CDR1 GTSNPN, CDR2 SVGIG (reference sequence). Between the trimmed V and J ends, which lost 3 bases and 2 bases, there was a span of 17 bases. The CDR3 region is CAWSPIARQAYEQYF. The CDR3 DNA reads TGTGCCTGGAGCCCGATCGCCCGACAAGCCTACGAGCAGTACTTC.

The chain recombines TRBV7-2 with TRBJ2-7, with 7 bases aligning to TRBD2. V shed 1 base and J 0 bases; nucleotides not matched to a gene: 3. Per germline, CDR1 SGHTA and CDR2 FQGNSA. This CDR3 has 15 residues. The chain's CDR3 is CASSLVGGNSYEQYF. The CDR3 DNA follows: TGTGCCAGCAGCTTAGTCGGGGGGAACTCCTACGAGCAGTACTTC. Filled out from reference TRBV7-2 and TRBJ2-7, the complete variable domain reads GAGVSQSPSNKVTEKGKDVELRCDPISGHTALYWYRQSLGQGLEFLIYFQGNSAPDKSGLPSDRFSAERTGGSVSTLTIQRTQQEDSAVYLCASSLVGGNSYEQYFGPGTRLTVT.

Concerning this clone itself: This clone may be a read error of a much larger clone one base away. This sequence joins TRBV2 and TRBJ2-7, with 9 positions matching TRBD1. CDR1 SNHLY and CDR2 FYNNEI come from the germline V gene. The CDR3 contains 13 residues. V trimming: 7 bases; J trimming: 2 bases; junction bases outside the gene matches: 3. CDR3 coding DNA: TGTGCCAGCAAGGGGACAGGGACCTACGAGCAGTACTTC. Its protein product is CASKGTGTYEQYF.

This clone was detected only once. The chain combines TRBV7-2 with TRBJ1-1; D unclear. Between the trimmed V and J ends, which lost 3 bases and 4 bases, there was a span of 15 bases. Per germline, CDR1 SGHTA and CDR2 FQGNSA. This CDR3 has 15 residues. CDR3: CASSFREPSLTEAFF. The DNA of the CDR3 is TGTGCCAGCAGCTTTCGGGAGCCGTCCCTCACTGAAGCTTTCTTT.

There are a few counts of this clone. The rearrangement links TRBV10-3 to TRBJ2-7; 11 nucleotides line up with TRBD2. Germline values: CDR1 ENHRY, CDR2 SYGVKD. This CDR3 is 14 amino acids long. With 3 bases clipped from V and 6 bases from J, the junction kept 4 bases outside the gene matches. CDR3 protein: CAISDTSGSGEQYF. The CDR3 DNA reads TGTGCCATCAGTGATACTAGCGGGAGTGGCGAGCAGTACTTC.